The table lists the clone carrying this T cell receptor (beta chain) with a few counts. The assay was immunoSEQ multiplex PCR, and TCRdb's table has in-frame clones only and misses some. The table records about 72,000 clones, 68% of them present only once. This sample was taken from a study of cytotoxic CD8 clonotypes in ibrutinib-treated CLL. This CDR3 has 14 residues. Trimming removed 4 bases from V and 1 base from J, with 12 bases in between. The germline CDR1 and CDR2 sequences are SGHNT and YYREEE (reference sequence). This specimen was PBMCs, taken after 12 months of ibrutinib treatment. The sequence was obtained from a human donor with chronic lymphocytic leukemia. This chain joins TRBV5-4 and TRBJ2-7; D gene ambiguous. This chain's CDR3 is CASSIRDGSYEQYF. The CDR3 nucleotides are TGTGCCAGCAGCATACGTGACGGTTCCTACGAGCAGTACTTC.